Below, 23 T cell receptor beta chains from the same sample are listed, as sequenced in a study of blood T cell repertoires in COVID-19. TCRdb's table, derived via immunoSEQ multiplex PCR, lists solely in-frame clones and lacks some. Seen here are about 190,000 clones, roughly 80% observed once, and the top ten hold about 3.5%. The material sequenced was PBMCs or T cells enriched from blood (not recorded which). These TCRs come from a woman between 25 and 40 years old who had recovered from COVID-19.

The chain links TRBV5-6 to TRBJ1-1; 8 nucleotides align to TRBD1. The CDR3 is 12 residues long. The germline V gene encodes CDR1 SGHDT and CDR2 YYEEEE. Trimming removed 7 bases from V and 10 bases from J; junction bases left unmatched: 9. Written as DNA, the CDR3 is TGTGCCAGCTTCTCAGGGGGCGTAGCAGCTTTCTTT. This gives the protein CASFSGGVAAFF. The whole variable domain, filled in from reference TRBV5-6 and TRBJ1-1, reads DAGVTQSPTHLIKTRGQQVTLRCSPKSGHDTVSWYQQALGQGPQFIFQYYEEEERQRGNFPDRFSGHQFPNYSSELNVNALLLGDSALYLCASFSGGVAAFFGQGTRLTVV.

The gene calls are TRBV7-2 and TRBJ1-5; perhaps TRBD1 as D (6 bases). Germline V gene sequence: CDR1 SGHTA, CDR2 FQGNSA. The CDR3 runs to 13 residues. Trimming cost V 6 bases and J 7 bases, with 13 bases left between them. CDR3 loop: CASSPGVDQPQHF. Written as DNA, the CDR3 is TGTGCCAGCAGTCCAGGGGTAGACCAGCCCCAGCATTTT.

V and J are TRBV6-1 and TRBJ1-5, with TRBD1 matching over 7 bases. Trimming removed 0 bases from V and 7 bases from J; junction bases left unmatched: 6. This CDR3 comprises 15 residues. Germline V gene lookup returns CDR1 MNHNS and CDR2 SASEGT. The CDR3 coding sequence is TGTGCCAGCAGTGAAGCAGGGGGCAGAAGGCAGCCCCAGCATTTT. Amino acid sequence: CASSEAGGRRQPQHF.

The rearrangement uses TRBV18 and TRBJ2-1; 11 positions agree with TRBD2. Losses at the gene ends were 0 bases for V and 7 bases for J; bases not matched to a gene: 11. Germline V gene lookup returns CDR1 KGHSH and CDR2 LQKENI. The CDR3 has 18 amino acids. The CDR3 DNA sequence: TGTGCCAGCTCACCACCCGGGACTAGCGGTACTGGGGGGAATGAGCAGTTCTTC. Translated, it gives CASSPPGTSGTGGNEQFF. The full variable domain, in which reference TRBV18 and TRBJ2-1 provide the parts outside the CDR3, is NAGVMQNPRHLVRRRGQEARLRCSPMKGHSHVYWYRQLPEEGLKFMVYLQKENIIDESGMPKERFSAEFPKEGPSILRIQQVVRGDSAAYFCASSPPGTSGTGGNEQFFGPGTRLTVL.

Only one count was recorded for this clone. The chain employs TRBV7-2 and TRBJ2-7, with 8 nucleotides matching TRBD2. Germline V gives CDR1 SGHTA, CDR2 FQGNSA. With 2 bases clipped from V and 6 bases from J, the junction kept 15 bases outside the gene matches. The CDR3 runs to 17 residues. In DNA, the CDR3 is TGTGCCAGCAGCTTAACGACCCCCCCGGGACTAGGCTCCGAGCAGTACTTC. Translated: CASSLTTPPGLGSEQYF. Full variable domain (outside the CDR3, taken from reference TRBV7-2 and TRBJ2-7): GAGVSQSPSNKVTEKGKDVELRCDPISGHTALYWYRQSLGQGLEFLIYFQGNSAPDKSGLPSDRFSAERTGGSVSTLTIQRTQQEDSAVYLCASSLTTPPGLGSEQYFGPGTRLTVT.

The chain combines TRBV5-4 with TRBJ1-1; 7 nucleotides line up with TRBD1. The CDR3 runs to 13 residues. Losses at the gene ends were 2 bases for V and 7 bases for J; bases not matched to a gene: 5. CDR1 SGHNT and CDR2 YYREEE come from the germline V gene (reference sequence). CDR3 residues: CASSLKGQLEAFF. In DNA, the CDR3 is TGTGCCAGCAGCTTAAAGGGACAGCTTGAAGCTTTCTTT.

This clone was counted at least ten times. The chain recombines TRBV2 with TRBJ2-3, with TRBD2 matching 12 bases. The germline V gene has CDR1 SNHLY and CDR2 FYNNEI. V shed 6 bases, J shed 2 bases, and the junction held 9 bases outside the gene matches. The CDR3 length is 17 residues. The CDR3 spells CASSPVGLAGFTDTQYF. In DNA form, the CDR3 reads TGTGCCAGCAGCCCCGTAGGACTAGCGGGGTTCACAGATACGCAGTATTTT.

J is TRBJ2-5 and V is TRBV27; 9 bases agree with TRBD2. Germline CDR1 is MNHEY and CDR2 is SMNVEV (reference sequence). There are 15 residues in the CDR3. The V segment lost 4 bases and the J segment 5 bases; nucleotides outside the gene matches: 8. The CDR3 reads CASSSLAGVWETQYF. CDR3 in DNA: TGTGCCAGCAGTTCGTTAGCGGGAGTCTGGGAGACCCAGTACTTC.

The gene calls are TRBV10-1 and TRBJ2-1, with D possibly being TRBD1 (6 bases). The germline V gene encodes CDR1 WNHNN and CDR2 SYGVQD (reference sequence). The CDR3 has 11 residues. V was clipped by 6 bases and J by 7 bases, with 7 bases between them. CDR3 nucleotides: TGCGCCAGCAGCAGGGGTAATGAGCAGTTCTTC. Its translation is CASSRGNEQFF.

The gene calls are TRBV12-3 or TRBV12-4 and TRBJ1-5; D is uncertain. The CDR3 is made up of 13 amino acids. Trimming pared 1 base from V and 4 bases from J, leaving 5 bases between. CDR3 protein: CASSLGLNQPQHF. The CDR3 nucleotides are TGTGCCAGCAGTTTAGGACTTAATCAGCCCCAGCATTTT.

The sample holds a few counts of this clone. The chain couples TRBV5-4 to TRBJ1-2, with D possibly being TRBD1 (5 bases). Deletions cut 1 base from V and 4 bases from J, with 11 bases between. Germline V gives CDR1 SGHNT, CDR2 YYREEE (reference sequence). This CDR3 is 14 amino acids long. CDR3 in DNA: TGTGCCAGCAGCTTGACGGGGGGTGGCTATGGCTACACCTTC. As protein: CASSLTGGGYGYTF.

The chain has TRBV4-1 and TRBJ2-7; D uncertain. This CDR3 region has 15 residues. Trimming removed 0 bases from V and 2 bases from J, with 11 bases in between. In germline, CDR1 is MGHRA, CDR2 YSYEKL. The CDR3 region is CASSQDFTEPYEQYV. For the CDR3, the DNA is TGCGCCAGCAGCCAAGATTTCACAGAACCCTACGAGCAGTACGTC.

The J gene is TRBJ1-5, the V gene TRBV7-2; D possibly corresponds to TRBD1 (5 bases). The CDR3 extends over 16 amino acids. Germline V CDR1 and CDR2: SGHTA, FQGNSA. Trimming left V 1 base short and J 0 bases short, with 10 bases between. The CDR3 DNA reads as TGTGCCAGCAGCTTAGAGGGGCAGGATAGCAATCAGCCCCAGCATTTT. This translates into CASSLEGQDSNQPQHF. Variable domain in full (rest from reference TRBV7-2 and TRBJ1-5): GAGVSQSPSNKVTEKGKDVELRCDPISGHTALYWYRQSLGQGLEFLIYFQGNSAPDKSGLPSDRFSAERTGGSVSTLTIQRTQQEDSAVYLCASSLEGQDSNQPQHFGDGTRLSIL.

The chain has TRBV6-5 and TRBJ2-1; possibly TRBD1 for D (5 bases). Germline CDR1 MNHEY, CDR2 SVGAGI. The CDR3 spans 14 residues. Trimming removed 5 bases from V and 9 bases from J, with 17 bases in between. The CDR3 DNA sequence: TGTGCCAGCAGTCCCCTGGGGCAGGCGCTTGAGCAGTTCTTC. This sequence encodes CASSPLGQALEQFF.

This chain links TRBV25-1 with TRBJ2-7; no reliable D call. The germline V gene encodes CDR1 MGHDK and CDR2 SYGVNS. CDR3 length: 11 residues. V lost 6 bases to trimming and J lost 3 bases, with 6 bases between them. The CDR3 loop is CASSVHYEQYF. As DNA, the CDR3 is TGTGCCAGCAGCGTACACTACGAGCAGTACTTC.

This clone was detected a few times. V usage is TRBV19 and J usage is TRBJ2-3; 11 bases map to TRBD1. The V segment lost 4 bases and the J segment 2 bases; nucleotides outside the gene matches: 11. CDR3 length equals 18 residues. Germline lookup yields CDR1 LNHDA and CDR2 SQIVND (reference sequence). The CDR3 here is CASSTRTGGTSFTDTQYF. The CDR3 nucleotides read TGTGCCAGTAGTACCCGGACAGGGGGCACGAGTTTCACAGATACGCAGTATTTT.

The rearrangement uses TRBV18 and TRBJ1-2; D may be TRBD1 (6 bases). The CDR3 length is 14 residues. Germline CDR1 is KGHSH and CDR2 is LQKENI. Trimming took off 3 bases at V and 7 bases at J, with 15 bases between the two ends. CDR3 amino acids: CASSPPTGRSGYTF. In DNA, the CDR3 is TGTGCCAGCTCACCCCCCACAGGGCGTAGTGGCTACACCTTC.

This chain uses TRBV6-5 with TRBJ1-5; 7 positions match TRBD1. Germline lookup yields CDR1 MNHEY and CDR2 SVGAGI. The V and J ends lost 6 bases and 7 bases, in that order; junction bases with no gene match: 9. The CDR3 is 14 amino acids. The CDR3 coding sequence is TGTGCCAGCAGGCAAGACAGGGTAGGCCAGCCCCAGCATTTT. Translation gives CASRQDRVGQPQHF.

This rearrangement joins TRBV6-5 to TRBJ1-5; D call uncertain. This CDR3 contains 12 residues. The germline gives CDR1 MNHEY, CDR2 SVGAGI. Between the trimmed V and J ends, which lost 8 bases and 2 bases, there was a span of 7 bases. The CDR3 nucleotides are TGTGCCAGCCGGCAGGGCAATCAGCCCCAGCATTTT. Its protein product is CASRQGNQPQHF.

The genes are TRBV7-3 and TRBJ1-2; tentative D call: TRBD1 (5 bases). V was shortened by 2 bases and J by 8 bases, with 18 bases between the two germline ends. CDR3 length equals 15 residues. Per the germline V gene, CDR1 is SGHTA and CDR2 is FQGTGA. CDR3: CASSLSPEPTGGYTF. In DNA form, the CDR3 reads TGTGCCAGCAGCTTATCGCCGGAGCCCACAGGAGGCTACACCTTC.

CDR3 in amino acids: CASSQRDGNSGNTIYF. The CDR3 region has the DNA TGTGCCAGCAGCCAGAGAGACGGGAATTCTGGAAACACCATATATTTT. The rearrangement joins TRBV9 to TRBJ1-3, with D hard to call. The CDR3 sequence is 16 residues long. CDR1 and CDR2 from the germline V gene are SGDLS and YYNGEE. Trimming removed 4 bases at V and 1 base at J, with 15 bases between.

The chain is built from TRBV3-1 (or the pseudogene TRBV3-2) and TRBJ1-4; 7 bases map to TRBD1. V was clipped by 0 bases and J by 7 bases; unmatched bases: 8. From germline, CDR1 is LGHDT and CDR2 YNNKEL (reference sequence). This CDR3 comprises 16 residues. The CDR3 sequence: CASSQDLRDRSEKLFF. In DNA form, the CDR3 reads TGTGCCAGCAGCCAAGATCTTAGGGACAGAAGTGAAAAACTGTTTTTT.

The genes are TRBV7-9 and TRBJ1-2; D remains ambiguous. The CDR3 totals 14 residues. Germline CDR1 reads SEHNR; CDR2 reads FQNEAQ (reference sequence). Trimming took 1 base from V and 0 from J, leaving 6 bases between them. CDR3 bases: TGTGCCAGCAGCTTAGTAGATCCTAACTATGGCTACACCTTC. It specifies CASSLVDPNYGYTF.